This TCR beta chain was documented in a study of blood T cells in healthy people across ages (dated by TCRdb to between 2014 and 2017). General notes on the study: In model experiments, roughly one uniquely barcoded TCR beta cDNA molecule per two T cells was captured by template switching. To track age-related changes in TCR beta repertoire diversity, the study relied on deep sequencing normalized with unique cDNA molecular identifiers. The donors were divided into four age groups: young (average around 16 years), middle-aged (about 39), aged (about 56) and long-lived (more than 75). Donors of different ages were randomly distributed across sequencing lanes to avoid experimental bias. The study analyzed two additional independent replicas of 1 million unique cDNA reads from the same blood draw for two donors, one aged 18 to 29 and one aged 80 or older.

Preparation of the library involved 5' RACE. TCRdb records Illumina HiSeq 2500 as the sequencer. A second PCR of roughly 7 to 11 cycles was performed with a sample-barcoded 5' primer and a J-beta primer mix. A unique molecular identifier was introduced onto each TCR beta cDNA molecule by a template-switch 5' adaptor carrying 12 random nucleotides. Each sample yielded at least 2.5 million CDR3-containing paired-end reads. All of the RNA was converted into first-strand cDNA using the Mint cDNA synthesis kit, with a TRBC-specific oligonucleotide serving as the primer. Following uracil-DNA glycosylase treatment, a first 18-cycle PCR with universal primers M1SS and BC2_uni_R was performed on all cDNA. Under the source paper's analysis protocol: Normalization of each sample was performed by random selection of 1 million high-quality reads, each carrying a distinct molecular identifier. Instead of being binned into consensus sequences, reads that shared molecular identifiers were thrown out. CDR3 identification, clonotype clustering and error correction used MiTCR with a Q25 quality threshold and the strictest error-elimination algorithm. A nonparametric unseen species model with Euler transformation was used to estimate lower-bound total TCR beta diversity. In-frame beta chains were kept once TCRdb had trimmed the public reads at Q25 with fastp and called clones with MiXCR. Under each unique CDR3 protein, matching rows form one entry showing the most common genes and DNA. The V and J calls and clone size are TCRdb's, not the authors'. The sample data list more than 1.4 million distinct CDR3 sequences, and roughly 40% of these were observed just once. The leading ten clones occupy 7.9% of the sample.

Study-wide conclusions, independent of this receptor: Observed TCR beta diversity correlated strongly with the percentage of naive T cells measured by flow cytometry. Compared with the aged group, the long-lived group had more naive CD4+ T cells, fewer expanded clones and increased TCR diversity, a pattern suggesting age selection. Total diversity estimates from one million sequenced T cells were considered lower bounds and underestimates. Bulk unsorted PBMC profiling prevented conclusive comparison of naive and antigen-experienced compartments. As age increased, observed TCR beta diversity per million T cells dropped in a roughly linear way, and a significant reduction was already evident by age approximately 40. Donor CMV infection status was unknown, potentially confounding age-related changes in expanded clonotypes.

Systemically healthy Caucasian individuals from Russia, some 40 in total and aged about 6 to 100 years, were included as donors. Each donor gave around 9.5 milliliters of peripheral blood, collected into EDTA-treated Vacutainer tubes. Ficoll-Paque density-gradient centrifugation was used to isolate PBMCs, with at least 7 million per sample. Total RNA, at least 6 micrograms per sample, was extracted from PBMCs with Trizol reagent. Naive CD45RAhigh/CD27high T cell percentages were measured by flow cytometry on a PBMC aliquot from every donor. From the germline V gene, CDR1 is SGHRS and CDR2 is YFSETQ. The CDR3 holds 15 amino acids from the cysteine to the phenylalanine. Left in the record is the CDR3 DNA by itself, 45 bases read in frame from the first base. Concerning this clonotype: No antigen is known for it. A much larger clone differs by one base, so this may be a read error.

Material: blood. The chain couples TRBV5-1 to TRBJ1-5, and TRBD1 aligns with 9 junction nucleotides. This receptor was taken from a woman between 18 and 29 years old in good health. The CDR3 here reads CAGSKTTGGYQPQHF. The nucleotide sequence reads TGCGCCGGCAGCAAAACAACAGGGGGCTATCAGCCCCAGCATTTT.